This T cell receptor beta chain was sequenced for a study of cytomegalovirus exposure and HLA in healthy donors (dated by TCRdb to about 2017). About the investigation overall: An earlier analysis of 587 of the donors reported about 280 Gb of sequence data and 117 million unique TCR beta sequences obtained from around 180 million T cells. About 310 gigabases of sequencing data and tens of millions of unique TCR sequences were included in an early release covering around 600 HLA-typed donors. The genetic ancestry cluster associated with self-reported Caucasian donors included 80% to 90% of the 350 to 500 genotyped donors. The aim of the study was to test whether cataloging public T cell receptors could identify signatures of past pathogen exposure. The study profiled the T cell repertoires of fewer than 850 subjects by immunosequencing and related them to cytomegalovirus serostatus. Besides the first cohort of some 670 subjects, a separate validation cohort made up of over 100 different subjects was used. To predict cytomegalovirus infection status, the study brought together high-throughput TCR immunosequencing, statistical association of individual TCRs with disease status, and machine learning. To study patterns of TCR occurrence, a later analysis re-analyzed previously published TCR beta repertoires from 650 to 750 donors and added high-resolution HLA genotyping. Rather than drawing on any new phenotypic data, the later analysis identified candidate immune exposures from TCR beta sequences and the way those sequences occurred across donors. An earlier analysis of 587 of the donors used high-throughput TCR beta sequencing to judge whether each TCR beta V gene segment behaved as functional or pseudogenic. Donor age, sex, ethnicity and CMV serostatus were compiled alongside the repertoire data. Genome-wide SNP genotypes for about 60% of the roughly 700 donors were used in a later genetic analysis, which treated that subset as a discovery cohort. All discovery cohort repertoires had been generated on a single sequencing platform. Class I and class II HLA loci were covered by the typing at four-digit resolution. Typing coverage varied by locus: roughly 620-640 donors for A, B, C, DRB1 and DQB1; roughly 500 for DQA1; over 600 for DPA1; approximately 450 for DPB1. Several DR-DQ haplotypes were handled as single units for association and clustering, since linkage in the cohort was strong. On average, roughly 240,000 unique TCR beta nucleotide sequences were sequenced per donor among some 430 genotyped donors of the cohort, with roughly 18% of those sequences being non-productive.

Libraries were prepared through the immunoSEQ multiplex PCR assay. For the multiplex PCR, a mixture combining 60 forward primers for TCR Vbeta segments and 13 reverse primers for TCR Jbeta segments was used. A multiplex PCR assay on genomic DNA amplified the CDR3 region of rearranged TCR beta genes. On the Illumina HiSeq System, the amplified TCR beta libraries were sequenced as 87-base-pair reads. In the original analysis: Across the 666 repertoires, a later analysis counted 80 million or so unique TCR beta chains, roughly 11 million of which were shared by at least two donors. To remove PCR and sequencing errors, raw reads were error-corrected and collapsed into unique sequences using a nearest-neighbor algorithm that merged closely related sequences. V, D and J gene segments were assigned by aligning CDR3 sequences to IMGT reference sequences. For a sequence to be retained, a match of at least six nucleotides to both a V gene segment and a J gene segment was required. A rearrangement was called productive if the CDR3 had no stop codons and remained in frame with V and J, and every other rearrangement was called non-productive. Following IMGT convention, CDR3 was defined as the stretch from the second conserved V-encoded cysteine to the conserved J-encoded phenylalanine. The earlier analysis of about 590 of the donors excluded sequences that lacked an unambiguous match to a single V gene segment. An earlier analysis of 587 of the donors classified V segments as functional when productive rearrangements were above 56.7% and as segregating when the standard deviation between donors was above 5%. To diagnose cytomegalovirus status from the catalog of TCR beta chain sequences, a statistical classification framework was built. V and J gene assignment, in a later analysis, came from comparing TCR nucleotide sequences with IMGT/GENE-DB human TR gene sequences. A later analysis assigned CDR3 sequences and most-parsimonious VDJ recombination scenarios with the TCRdist pipeline. In a later analysis, every TCR beta chain was defined by the combination of its CDR3 amino acid sequence and its V-gene family, and reads without a unique V-gene family were dropped. In a later analysis, approximately 640 highly shared, low-generation-probability nucleotide sequences were removed to address suspected cross-contamination and a sequencing artifact. In a later analysis, a clonal expansion index for each public chain was calculated from normalized within-repertoire ranks of inferred template counts. Generation probabilities in a later analysis came from a VDJ recombination model fitted to out-of-frame rearrangements, and those results were checked against IGoR. In a later analysis, TCR-TCR, TCR-HLA and TCR-CMV co-occurrence was scored with hypergeometric tests, and a repertoire-size bias correction was applied to TCR pairs. A later analysis estimated false discovery rates by permuting HLA or CMV assignments 20 times. A later analysis grouped co-occurring TCRs with DBSCAN, adding TCRdist sequence similarity when clustering within HLA-allele-positive subsets. Repertoires with fewer than 30,000 or more than 120,000 public chains, plus five repertoires with anomalous nucleotide sharing, were excluded from co-occurrence clustering. TCRdb provides this immuneACCESS table in a form limited to in-frame rearrangements. Some clones are lacking; in checked studies, under half of them reflect an unresolved V gene, and why the rest are absent is not known. D and trimming come from the DNA, and the V and J calls and clone size come from that table. This sample lists 100,000 or so clones; more than 65% were detected once. The biggest ten clones account for 10% of the sample.

Findings and caveats that apply to the study as a whole: The authors suggested that the approach could potentially be generalized to other disease states and immunological phenotypes. Immune exposure information for the cohort was limited to CMV serostatus. Linkage disequilibrium might explain the correlated functional status among segregating V segments, but an unknown experimental factor could not be ruled out. Over 15 rarely observed V segments, including chromosome 9 orphons, were excluded from the earlier analysis of about 610 of the donors because counts were too low. Several of the top co-occurrence clusters appeared to be linked to parvovirus B19, influenza, CMV and Epstein-Barr virus, according to a later analysis. Presence/absence analyses assumed roughly uniform sequencing depth across donors, an assumption that may not hold. Three of the identified cytomegalovirus-associated TCR beta chains were confirmed in vitro to be specific for cytomegalovirus antigens. A later analysis found that most CMV-associated TCR beta chains appeared HLA-restricted, with HLA associations seemingly driven largely by CMV exposure. While some public TCRs were present in many individuals, most TCR sequences turned up only very rarely across donors. A later analysis associated 15,000 or so TCR beta sequences with specific HLA alleles at a false discovery rate of 0.05. The cohort was sequenced for TCR beta chains only, and without alpha or paired-chain data the features that could be detected were limited. A total of some 180 TCR beta chains were listed by the study as associated with cytomegalovirus. The classifier was reported to diagnose cytomegalovirus status with high specificity and sensitivity in both the original cohort and the validation cohort. Because HLA typing was missing for some donors at each locus, association tests included only the typed subset. Some IMGT-functional V segments, including TRBV6-2 and TRBV6-3, could not be told apart with the 87-base-pair reads, so those segments were excluded. V-gene and J-gene trimming of TCR beta chains was associated with a missense DCLRE1C variant in a later genetic analysis, and the association was replicated in an independent cohort. In a later analysis, HLA-associated TCR beta chains were found to be more clonally expanded and to have lower generation probabilities than equally common non-associated chains. A later analysis found that TCR association rates varied across HLA loci, with DRB1 alleles showing the most associated TCRs and HLA-C alleles the fewest. An earlier analysis of around 600 of the donors showed that most TCR beta V segments appeared in productive rearrangements either about 87% or about 30% of the time, which broadly matched IMGT annotations. A later genetic analysis reported fewer N-insertions in productive TCRs among donors in an Asian-associated ancestry cluster than the roughly 700-donor mean. A further reported finding was that TCR beta sequences accurately predicted the HLA-A and HLA-B alleles for most subjects in the first cohort. A group of highly shared sequence variants was considered likely to be a technical artifact of the sequencing pipeline. When HLA alleles, especially DR and DQ, strongly co-occurred, attributing TCR associations to individual alleles was difficult.

Trimming removed 5 bases from V and 2 bases from J; the gene matches leave 3 bases unexplained. The CDR3 starts with the cysteine, ends with the phenylalanine, and has 15 residues. This entry keeps only the CDR3 DNA: 45 bases, framed from base 1. CDR1 SGHNT and CDR2 YENEEA are derived from the germline V gene. The cohort consisted of some 730 healthy bone marrow donors. All cohort members were sampled while nominally healthy, although unrecorded immune exposures were likely present. Of the 550 to 750 cohort members, roughly 300 had positive CMV serostatus and about 360 had negative CMV serostatus, and CMV serostatus was not recorded for the donor. A peripheral blood sample was collected from each donor, and TCR beta sequencing was performed on peripheral blood mononuclear cells. Genomic DNA extraction from the blood cell samples was performed with the Qiagen DNeasy Blood Extraction Kit. Turning to this clone: The antigen this receptor binds is unknown. No much larger clonotype is one base removed from it; base qualities were not supplied.

This clonotype originated in a human donor in good health. The sequence links TRBV11-3 to TRBJ2-5, with TRBD2 identical over 12 junction bases. The sample comprised PBMCs. At the DNA level, the sequence is TGTGCCAGCAGCCTGACTAGCGGGGGACAAGAGACCCAGTACTTC. Its translation reads: CASSLTSGGQETQYF.